This record covers a single T cell receptor (beta chain). Its antigen remains unidentified. Germline lookup yields CDR1 MGHRA and CDR2 YSYEKL. V dropped 1 base and J dropped 4; count of bases not matched to a gene: 7. The CDR3 has 16 amino acids. The data are from a study of T cells in narcolepsy. Looking at the study overall: Patients with NT1 or NT2 and healthy control donors were enrolled.

Study observations and caveats: HCRT-specific and TRIB2-specific autoreactive clonotypes appeared among same-patient CSF and blood CD4+ clonotypes. In some patient and control memory CD4+ samples, autoreactive clones were absent. Healthy controls reportedly lacked the autoreactive clonotypes serially found in patients' blood.

The protocol was immunoSEQ multiplex PCR, while the TCRdb copy is restricted to in-frame clones and leaves out a portion. The sample includes fewer than 40,000 clones, about 80% seen only once; the top ten take around 2.5%. The TCR was taken from a human donor in good health. Sequencing was performed on memory (CD45RA-) CD4+ T cells from blood. V is TRBV4-1 and J is TRBJ2-1; 7 nucleotides agree with TRBD2. CDR3 in amino acids: CASSQVRLAVYNEQFF. The CDR3 DNA is TGCGCCAGCAGCCAAGTTCGTCTAGCGGTGTACAATGAGCAGTTCTTC.